This T cell receptor beta chain was profiled in a study of beta chain features in type 1 diabetes. The CDR3 extends over 17 amino acids. V shed 0 bases, J shed 8 bases, and the junction held 7 bases outside the gene matches. The germline gives CDR1 SGDLS, CDR2 YYNGEE. The whole isolated RNA underwent reverse transcription, so sequencing captured expressed TCRB transcripts. Sequencing used immunoSEQ multiplex PCR; TCRdb keeps in-frame clones, though not all of them. The table includes about 410,000 clones, approximately 15% detected once. J is TRBJ2-1 and V is TRBV9; TRBD2 aligns across 14 bases. This TCR came from a young man in good health. The sequenced sample was naive CD4+ T cells from blood. Here the CDR3 DNA reads TGTGCCAGCAGCGTAGGTCAGGGACTAGCGGGAGTCCATGAGCAGTTCTTC. It yields the protein CASSVGQGLAGVHEQFF.